This is a list of T cell receptor beta chains from one sample in a study of cytomegalovirus exposure and HLA in healthy donors. Sequencing was performed with immunoSEQ multiplex PCR; in TCRdb, only in-frame clones are kept and a portion is missing. The sample includes 150,000 to 200,000 clones, about 80% seen only once; the top ten take 3.7%. Sample: PBMCs. These receptors all come from a woman aged 55-70 years in good health and CMV-seropositive. The CDR3 runs from the conserved cysteine through the conserved F or W. Each record gives: V gene, D gene, clone size, J gene, CDR3 protein, CDR3 DNA. The D gene is left open where the match is weak. Where a row states a size, it is once, few, many or the class of an expanded clone; other rows omit it.

V gene: TRBV11-2
D gene: -
clone size: -
J gene: TRBJ1-1
CDR3 protein: CASSPTSPGGANTEAFF
CDR3 DNA: TGTGCCAGCAGCCCGACGTCACCGGGGGGGGCGAACACTGAAGCTTTCTTT

V gene: TRBV5-6
D gene: -
clone size: -
J gene: TRBJ1-5
CDR3 protein: CASSSRGNQPQHF
CDR3 DNA: TGTGCCAGCAGCTCAAGGGGTAATCAGCCCCAGCATTTT

V gene: TRBV9
D gene: TRBD2
clone size: -
J gene: TRBJ2-7
CDR3 protein: CASSVGDGGGVSYEQYF
CDR3 DNA: TGTGCCAGCAGCGTAGGGGATGGCGGGGGAGTTTCCTACGAGCAGTACTTC

V gene: TRBV11-2
D gene: -
clone size: -
J gene: TRBJ2-1
CDR3 protein: CASSLEAGANLDNEQFF
CDR3 DNA: TGTGCCAGCAGCTTAGAGGCAGGGGCGAACCTCGACAATGAGCAGTTCTTC

V gene: TRBV6-1
D gene: TRBD1
clone size: -
J gene: TRBJ2-7
CDR3 protein: CASSAGTGSSHEQYF
CDR3 DNA: TGTGCCAGCAGTGCGGGGACAGGTTCCTCGCACGAGCAGTACTTC

V gene: TRBV19
D gene: TRBD2
clone size: -
J gene: TRBJ2-2
CDR3 protein: CASSTRFSGTSGGAATGELFF
CDR3 DNA: TGTGCCAGTAGTACTCGCTTCTCCGGGACTAGCGGGGGGGCCGCTACCGGGGAGCTGTTTTTT

V gene: TRBV30
D gene: -
clone size: -
J gene: TRBJ1-1
CDR3 protein: CAWSVGGNTEAFF
CDR3 DNA: TGTGCCTGGAGTGTAGGGGGGAACACTGAAGCTTTCTTT

V gene: TRBV7-9
D gene: TRBD2
clone size: -
J gene: TRBJ2-1
CDR3 protein: CASSVQGLAVLGQFF
CDR3 DNA: TGTGCCAGCAGCGTCCAGGGACTAGCCGTGTTGGGGCAGTTCTTC

V gene: TRBV10-3
D gene: TRBD1
clone size: -
J gene: TRBJ2-3
CDR3 protein: CAISRDRGFPDTQYF
CDR3 DNA: TGTGCCATCAGCCGGGACAGGGGATTTCCAGATACGCAGTATTTT

V gene: TRBV11-2
D gene: -
clone size: -
J gene: TRBJ2-7
CDR3 protein: CASSHLPGGKGEQYF
CDR3 DNA: TGTGCCAGCAGCCACCTCCCTGGGGGGAAGGGCGAGCAGTACTTC

V gene: TRBV6-5
D gene: TRBD1
clone size: -
J gene: TRBJ1-2
CDR3 protein: CASSRQGSYGYTF
CDR3 DNA: TGTGCCAGCTCACGACAGGGGTCCTATGGCTACACCTTC

V gene: TRBV11-1
D gene: TRBD1
clone size: few
J gene: TRBJ2-1
CDR3 protein: CASSSGTGIYNEQFF
CDR3 DNA: TGTGCCAGCAGCTCCGGGACAGGGATTTACAATGAGCAGTTCTTC

V gene: TRBV11-3
D gene: -
clone size: -
J gene: TRBJ2-1
CDR3 protein: CASSHGGASYNEQFF
CDR3 DNA: TGTGCCAGCAGCCACGGGGGAGCTTCCTACAATGAGCAGTTCTTC

V gene: TRBV27
D gene: TRBD2
clone size: -
J gene: TRBJ2-7
CDR3 protein: CASRLAGGEDYEQYF
CDR3 DNA: TGTGCCAGCAGACTAGCGGGAGGGGAAGACTACGAGCAGTACTTC

V gene: TRBV11-2
D gene: -
clone size: once
J gene: TRBJ2-3
CDR3 protein: CASSRLGDSTDTQYF
CDR3 DNA: TGTGCCAGCAGCAGACTAGGGGATAGCACAGATACGCAGTATTTT

V gene: TRBV21-1
D gene: -
clone size: -
J gene: TRBJ2-3
CDR3 protein: CASSKGVSGGTSTDTQYF
CDR3 DNA: TGTGCCAGCAGCAAAGGGGTTAGCGGGGGCACTAGCACAGATACGCAGTATTTT

V gene: TRBV2
D gene: TRBD2
clone size: -
J gene: TRBJ2-5
CDR3 protein: CASSVEVAGPETQYF
CDR3 DNA: TGTGCCAGCAGTGTGGAGGTAGCGGGTCCAGAGACCCAGTACTTC

V gene: TRBV9
D gene: TRBD1
clone size: -
J gene: TRBJ2-1
CDR3 protein: CATPDRGSFDEQFF
CDR3 DNA: TGTGCCACCCCGGACAGGGGATCTTTCGATGAGCAGTTCTTC

V gene: TRBV10-3
D gene: TRBD1
clone size: -
J gene: TRBJ1-6
CDR3 protein: CAISEGQDLSPLHF
CDR3 DNA: TGTGCCATCAGCGAGGGACAGGACCTTTCACCCCTCCACTTT

V gene: TRBV5-1
D gene: -
clone size: once
J gene: TRBJ1-1
CDR3 protein: CASSFGEVNTEAFF
CDR3 DNA: TGCGCCAGCAGCTTCGGGGAGGTGAACACTGAAGCTTTCTTT

V gene: TRBV15
D gene: TRBD1
clone size: -
J gene: TRBJ2-2
CDR3 protein: CATSRGGQGGTGELFF
CDR3 DNA: TGTGCCACCAGCAGGGGGGGACAGGGAGGTACCGGGGAGCTGTTTTTT

V gene: TRBV9
D gene: -
clone size: few
J gene: TRBJ2-6
CDR3 protein: CASSVEGLSGLTF
CDR3 DNA: TGTGCCAGCAGCGTGGAGGGTTTGAGCGGCCTGACTTTC

V gene: TRBV30
D gene: -
clone size: -
J gene: TRBJ1-3
CDR3 protein: CACPMEGSRNTIYF
CDR3 DNA: TGTGCCTGCCCTATGGAGGGTAGTAGAAACACCATATATTTT